This TCR beta chain is from a study of blood T cell repertoires in COVID-19. Recruitment covered about 25 US areas and drew participants whose ages spanned about 18 to 100 years. Cohorts were based on clinical histories the participants reported. Recovered status in Cohort 3 required two negative PCRs, clearance, or symptom resolution. Germline lookup yields CDR1 SGDLS and CDR2 YYNGEE. The CDR3 is made up of 15 amino acids. The germline V and J ends were trimmed by 0 bases and 8 bases, with 16 bases remaining between them. Source study methods: For nucleated cells, counts were estimated from reference gene primer amplification. Measured with immunoSEQ multiplex PCR; TCRdb has only the in-frame clones, and not every one. V, J and clone size reflect that table, while D and trimming were determined from the DNA. The sample holds roughly 300,000 clones, roughly 84% seen once. This clone came up a few times.

V usage is TRBV9 and J usage is TRBJ2-3; tentative D call: TRBD1 (5 bases). The sample taken for sequencing was PBMCs or T cells enriched from blood (not recorded which). The sequence derives from a woman aged 25 to 39 who had recovered from COVID-19. CDR3 sequence: CASSVEGASRGTQYF. The CDR3 nucleotides are TGTGCCAGCAGCGTAGAAGGGGCTTCGCGTGGTACGCAGTATTTT.